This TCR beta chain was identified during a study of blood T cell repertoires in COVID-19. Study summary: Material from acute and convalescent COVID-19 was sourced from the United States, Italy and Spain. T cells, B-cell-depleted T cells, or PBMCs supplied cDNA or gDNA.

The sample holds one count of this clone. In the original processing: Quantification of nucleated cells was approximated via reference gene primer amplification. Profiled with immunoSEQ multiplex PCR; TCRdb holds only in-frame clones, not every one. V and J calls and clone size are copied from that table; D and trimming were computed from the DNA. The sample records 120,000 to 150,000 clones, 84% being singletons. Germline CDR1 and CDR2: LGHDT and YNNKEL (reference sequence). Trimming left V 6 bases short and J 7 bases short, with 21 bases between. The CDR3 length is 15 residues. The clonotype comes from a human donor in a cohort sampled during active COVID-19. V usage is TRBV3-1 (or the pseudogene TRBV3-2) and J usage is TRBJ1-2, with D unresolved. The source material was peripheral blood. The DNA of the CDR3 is TGTGCCAGCAGTCCAACGATGGACTCCGGGAGTGGCTACACCTTC. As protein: CASSPTMDSGSGYTF.